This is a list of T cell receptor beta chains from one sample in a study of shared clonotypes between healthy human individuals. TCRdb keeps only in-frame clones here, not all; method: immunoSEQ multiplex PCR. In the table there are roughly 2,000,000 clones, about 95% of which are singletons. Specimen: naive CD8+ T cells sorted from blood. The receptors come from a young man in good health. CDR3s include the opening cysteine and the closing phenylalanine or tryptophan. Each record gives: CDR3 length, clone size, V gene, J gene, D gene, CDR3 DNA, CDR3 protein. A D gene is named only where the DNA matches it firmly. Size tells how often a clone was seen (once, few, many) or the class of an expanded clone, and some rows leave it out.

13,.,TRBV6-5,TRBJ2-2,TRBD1,TGTGCCAGCAGACACAGGGGAACCGGGGAGCTGTTTTTT,CASRHRGTGELFF
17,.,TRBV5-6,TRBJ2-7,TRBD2,TGTGCCAGCAGCCCCGAATCCGGGACTAGCGGAGCATACGAGCAGTACTTC,CASSPESGTSGAYEQYF
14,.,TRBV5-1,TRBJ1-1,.,TGCGCCAGCAGCTCAGAGGGGATGAACACTGAAGCTTTCTTT,CASSSEGMNTEAFF
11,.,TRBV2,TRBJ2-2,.,TGTGCCAGCGTGTTGGCCGGGGAGCTGTTTTTT,CASVLAGELFF
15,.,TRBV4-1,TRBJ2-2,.,TGCGCCAGCAGCTCGGACAGATCGAACACCGGGGAGCTGTTTTTT,CASSSDRSNTGELFF
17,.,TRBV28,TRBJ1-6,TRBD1,TGTGCCAGCAGTCCAGGACAGGGGGAACACTATAATTCACCCCTCCACTTT,CASSPGQGEHYNSPLHF
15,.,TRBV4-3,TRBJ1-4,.,TGCGCCAGCAGCCAAGATAGGGGCCCTAATGAAAAACTGTTTTTT,CASSQDRGPNEKLFF
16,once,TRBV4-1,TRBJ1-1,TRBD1,TGCGCCAGCAGCCACGACGGCCGGACAGGGGGCACTGAAGCTTTCTTT,CASSHDGRTGGTEAFF
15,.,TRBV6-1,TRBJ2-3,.,TGTGCCAGCAGTACGACTGGGGGGCAGACAGATACGCAGTATTTT,CASSTTGGQTDTQYF
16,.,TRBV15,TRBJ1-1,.,TGTGCCACCAGCGAAGAGCAAATAAGACGGGGCACTGAAGCTTTCTTT,CATSEEQIRRGTEAFF
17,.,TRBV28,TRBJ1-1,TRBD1,TGTGCCAGCAGTTTACACCGGGACAGGGGGATGAACACTGAAGCTTTCTTT,CASSLHRDRGMNTEAFF
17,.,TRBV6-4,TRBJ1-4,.,TGTGCCAGCAGTGACTCTTTGGGATCCCTAGTCAGGGAAAAACTGTTTTTT,CASSDSLGSLVREKLFF
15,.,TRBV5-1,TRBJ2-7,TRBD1,TGCGCCAGCAGCTTGCCGACAGGGTTAACCTACGAGCAGTACTTC,CASSLPTGLTYEQYF
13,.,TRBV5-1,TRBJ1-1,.,TGCGCCAGCAGCTCGGGAGATAAGACTGAAGCTTTCTTT,CASSSGDKTEAFF
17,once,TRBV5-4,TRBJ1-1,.,TGTGCCAGCAGCTCATACAGGGACCGGAGGCTGAACACTGAAGCTTTCTTT,CASSSYRDRRLNTEAFF
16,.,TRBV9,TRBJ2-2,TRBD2,TGTGCCAGCAGCGCCGGTAGCGGGAGTTCAACCGGGGAGCTGTTTTTT,CASSAGSGSSTGELFF
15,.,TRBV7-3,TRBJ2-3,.,TGTGCCAGCAGCTCGGGGATATCGGAGGGAGATACGCAGTATTTT,CASSSGISEGDTQYF
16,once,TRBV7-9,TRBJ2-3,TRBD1,TGTGCCAGCAGCCCGTGGAAGGGACAGGGCACAGATACGCAGTATTTT,CASSPWKGQGTDTQYF
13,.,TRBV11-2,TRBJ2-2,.,TGTGCCAGCAGCTTAGAACGCACCGGGGAGCTGTTTTTT,CASSLERTGELFF
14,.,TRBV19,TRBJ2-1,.,TGTGCCAGTAGTATAGATGCCCGGGATAATGAGCAGTTCTTC,CASSIDARDNEQFF
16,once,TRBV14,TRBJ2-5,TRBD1,TGTGCCAGCAGCCACACAGACAGGGGAGGAGGAGAGACCCAGTACTTC,CASSHTDRGGGETQYF
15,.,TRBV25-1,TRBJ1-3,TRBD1,TGTGCCAGCAGTGAATCCACAGGGGATGGAAACACCATATATTTT,CASSESTGDGNTIYF
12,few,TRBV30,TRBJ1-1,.,TGTGCCTGGGGCAGGAGAAACACTGAAGCTTTCTTT,CAWGRRNTEAFF
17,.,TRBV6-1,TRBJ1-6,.,TGTGCCAGCAGTGTACCATCGTACGGGATTAATAATTCACCCCTCCACTTT,CASSVPSYGINNSPLHF
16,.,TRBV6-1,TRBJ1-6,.,TGTGCCAGCAGTGAACTGGAGAGCTTATATAATTCACCCCTCCACTTT,CASSELESLYNSPLHF
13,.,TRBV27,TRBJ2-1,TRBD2,TGTGCCAGCAGTCCGGGACTAGCGGTCGAGCAGTTCTTC,CASSPGLAVEQFF
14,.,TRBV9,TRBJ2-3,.,TGTGCCAGCAGCGTAGGCCTTTTCACAGATACGCAGTATTTT,CASSVGLFTDTQYF
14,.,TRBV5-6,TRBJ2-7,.,TGTGCCAGCAGCTTGCGACAAAGACTCTACGAGCAGTACTTC,CASSLRQRLYEQYF
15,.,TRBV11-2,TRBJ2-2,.,TGTGCCAGCAGCTTAGGTGGGACGAACACCGGGGAGCTGTTTTTT,CASSLGGTNTGELFF
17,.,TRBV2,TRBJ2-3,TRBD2,TGTGCCAGCATCCCCGTCACTAGCGGGGGGGACACAGATACGCAGTATTTT,CASIPVTSGGDTDTQYF
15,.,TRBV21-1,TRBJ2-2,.,TGTGCCAGCAGCAAAGAAACAACAGGGGCCGGGGAGCTGTTTTTT,CASSKETTGAGELFF
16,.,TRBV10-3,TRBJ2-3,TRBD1,TGTGCCATCAGTGACCGGGACAGGGAACCCACAGATACGCAGTATTTT,CAISDRDREPTDTQYF
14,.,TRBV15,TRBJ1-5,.,TGTGCCACCAGCAGTTTATCCGGCGGTGGGCCCCAGCATTTT,CATSSLSGGGPQHF
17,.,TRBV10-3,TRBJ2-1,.,TGTGCCATCAGTGAGTCTCAGGGGAGTTGGGACTACAATGAGCAGTTCTTC,CAISESQGSWDYNEQFF
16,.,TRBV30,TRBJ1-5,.,TGTGCCTGGAGCTCACCGGGACACGCTCTCTATCAGCCCCAGCATTTT,CAWSSPGHALYQPQHF
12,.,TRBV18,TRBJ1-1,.,TGTGCCAGCTCCGTCGGGGGTACTGAAGCTTTCTTT,CASSVGGTEAFF
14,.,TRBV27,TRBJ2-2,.,TGTGCCAGCAGTTTCTTGGGAAACCACGGGGAGCTGTTTTTT,CASSFLGNHGELFF
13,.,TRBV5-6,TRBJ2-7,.,TGTGCCAGCAGCTTCATGTATGCCTACGAGCAGTACTTC,CASSFMYAYEQYF
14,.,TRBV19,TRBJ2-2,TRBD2,TGTGCCAGTAGTACCGGACTAGCGACCGGGGAGCTGTTTTTT,CASSTGLATGELFF
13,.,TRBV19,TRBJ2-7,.,TGTGCCAGTAGTATTGTCAGTTCCTACGAGCAGTACTTC,CASSIVSSYEQYF
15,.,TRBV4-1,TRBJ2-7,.,TGCGCCAGCAGCCAATCTCAGGGGGGGTTCTACGAGCAGTACTTC,CASSQSQGGFYEQYF
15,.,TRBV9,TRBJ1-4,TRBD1,TGTGCCAGCAGCGCAGGGGGCGGCTTCTTTGAAAAACTGTTTTTT,CASSAGGGFFEKLFF